This T cell receptor (beta chain) was sequenced in a study of blood T cell repertoires in COVID-19. Study information: Collection of acute and convalescent COVID-19 samples took place in the United States, Italy and Spain. Sources were T cells, B-cell-depleted T cells, or PBMCs; the material itself was cDNA or gDNA.

Source study methods: How many nucleated cells were present was estimated from reference gene primer amplification. Clones were read by immunoSEQ multiplex PCR, and TCRdb kept only the in-frame ones, dropping some. The DNA was the basis for D and trimming; V, J and clone size are from that table. The sample lists around 100,000 clones, 75% to 90% occurring once. V gave up 3 bases and J gave up 3 bases; unmatched junction bases: 7. In germline, CDR1 is LGHNA, CDR2 YSLEER. CDR3 length equals 15 residues. V usage is TRBV4-3 and J usage is TRBJ2-5, with 7 bases that match TRBD2. The sequence was collected from a woman aged 40-49 years with acute or convalescent COVID-19. Sequences were obtained from peripheral blood. The chain's CDR3 is CASSHQLAREETQYF. DNA of the CDR3: TGCGCCAGCAGCCACCAACTAGCGAGAGAAGAGACCCAGTACTTC.